This TCR beta chain was captured in a study of radiation and T cells in renal cell carcinoma. The CDR3 covers 12 residues. Trimming removed 0 bases at V and 7 bases at J, with 7 bases between. CDR1 is SGHRS, CDR2 YFSETQ, per germline. Sequencing used immunoSEQ multiplex PCR; TCRdb keeps in-frame clones, though not all of them. The sample has some 150,000 clones, 86% seen once. Indicated time point: blood 4 weeks post-SBRT, at nephrectomy. Stated treatment: 15 Gy SBRT to primary tumor, nephrectomy 4 weeks later. Nephrectomy followed 15 Gy stereotactic body radiation by 4 weeks. This sequence joins TRBV5-1 and TRBJ1-2; a weak D match, TRBD1 (5 bases). This sample comprised blood, obtained from a patient whose treatment included radiotherapy and nephrectomy. This clonotype originated in a woman aged 50 to 65 with renal cell carcinoma. The CDR3 region is CASSLGQGGYTF. In DNA, the CDR3 is TGCGCCAGCAGCTTGGGCCAGGGTGGCTACACCTTC. The variable domain in full, completed from reference TRBV5-1 and TRBJ1-2, reads KAGVTQTPRYLIKTRGQQVTLSCSPISGHRSVSWYQQTPGQGLQFLFEYFSETQRNKGNFPGRFSGRQFSNSRSEMNVSTLELGDSALYLCASSLGQGGYTFGSGTRLTVV.